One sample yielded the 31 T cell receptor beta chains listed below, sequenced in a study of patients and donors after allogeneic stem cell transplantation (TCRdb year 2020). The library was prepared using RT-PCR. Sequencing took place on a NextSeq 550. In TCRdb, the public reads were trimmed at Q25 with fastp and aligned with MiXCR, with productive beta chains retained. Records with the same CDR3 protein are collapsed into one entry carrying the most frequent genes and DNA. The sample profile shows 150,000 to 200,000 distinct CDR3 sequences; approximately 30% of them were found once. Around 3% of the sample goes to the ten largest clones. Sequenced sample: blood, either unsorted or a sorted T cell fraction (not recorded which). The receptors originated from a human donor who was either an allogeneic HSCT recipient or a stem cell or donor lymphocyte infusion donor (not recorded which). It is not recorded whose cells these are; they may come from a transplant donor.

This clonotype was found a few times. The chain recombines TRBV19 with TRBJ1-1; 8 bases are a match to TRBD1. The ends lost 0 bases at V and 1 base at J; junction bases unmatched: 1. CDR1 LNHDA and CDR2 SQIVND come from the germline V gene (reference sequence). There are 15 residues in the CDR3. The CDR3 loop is CASSIEGTGNTEAFF. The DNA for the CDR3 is TGTGCCAGTAGTATAGAAGGGACAGGGAACACTGAAGCTTTCTTT.

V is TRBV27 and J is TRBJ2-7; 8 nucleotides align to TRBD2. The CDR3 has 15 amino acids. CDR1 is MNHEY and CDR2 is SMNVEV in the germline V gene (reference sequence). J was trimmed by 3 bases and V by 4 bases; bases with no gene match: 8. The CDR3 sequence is CASSSRGGTNYEQYF. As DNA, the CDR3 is TGTGCCAGCAGTTCTCGCGGGGGGACAAACTACGAGCAGTACTTC.

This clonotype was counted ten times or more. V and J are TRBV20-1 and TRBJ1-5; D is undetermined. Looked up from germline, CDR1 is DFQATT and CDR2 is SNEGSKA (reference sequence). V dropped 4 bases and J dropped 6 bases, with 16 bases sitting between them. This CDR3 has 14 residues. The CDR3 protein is CSATGDSRGQPQHF. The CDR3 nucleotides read TGCAGTGCTACCGGAGATTCCCGGGGTCAGCCCCAGCATTTT.

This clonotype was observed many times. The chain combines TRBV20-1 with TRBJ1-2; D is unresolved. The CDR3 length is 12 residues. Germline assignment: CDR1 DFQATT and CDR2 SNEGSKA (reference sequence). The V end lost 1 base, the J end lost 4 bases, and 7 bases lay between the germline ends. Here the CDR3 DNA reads TGCAGTGCTAGAGTAGAGTCCTATGGCTACACCTTC. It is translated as CSARVESYGYTF.

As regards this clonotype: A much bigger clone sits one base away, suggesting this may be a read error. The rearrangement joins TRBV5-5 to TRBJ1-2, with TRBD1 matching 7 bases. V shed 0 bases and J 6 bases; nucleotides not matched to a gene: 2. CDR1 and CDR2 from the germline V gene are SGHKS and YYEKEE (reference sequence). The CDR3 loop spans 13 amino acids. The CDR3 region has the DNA TGTGCCAGCAGCTTGGGACAGGGCCATGGCTACACCTTC. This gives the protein CASSLGQGHGYTF.

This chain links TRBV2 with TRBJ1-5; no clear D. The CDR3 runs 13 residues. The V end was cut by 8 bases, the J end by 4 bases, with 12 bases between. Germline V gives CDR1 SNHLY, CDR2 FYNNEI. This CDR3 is CASSGGDNQPQHF. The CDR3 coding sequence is TGTGCCAGCTCCGGAGGCGATAATCAGCCCCAGCATTTT.

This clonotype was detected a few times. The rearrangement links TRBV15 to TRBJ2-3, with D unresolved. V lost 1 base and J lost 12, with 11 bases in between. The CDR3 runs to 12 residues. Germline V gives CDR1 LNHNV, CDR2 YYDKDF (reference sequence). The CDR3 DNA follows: TGTGCCACCAGCAGAGGTGCCGAGCGCCAGTATTTT. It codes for CATSRGAERQYF.

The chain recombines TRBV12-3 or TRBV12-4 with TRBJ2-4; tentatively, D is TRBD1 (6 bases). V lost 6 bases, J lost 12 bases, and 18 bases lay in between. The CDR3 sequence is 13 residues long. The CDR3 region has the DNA TGTGCCAGCAGATTTGACAGGACGGAGGCTCAGTACTTC. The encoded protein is CASRFDRTEAQYF.

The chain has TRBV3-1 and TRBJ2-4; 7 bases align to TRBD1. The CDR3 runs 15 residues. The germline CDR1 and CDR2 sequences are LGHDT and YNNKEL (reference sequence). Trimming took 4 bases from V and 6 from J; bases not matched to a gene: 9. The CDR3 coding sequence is TGTGCCAGCAGCCCACCGGGGACAGACGGAAACATTCAGTACTTC. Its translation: CASSPPGTDGNIQYF.

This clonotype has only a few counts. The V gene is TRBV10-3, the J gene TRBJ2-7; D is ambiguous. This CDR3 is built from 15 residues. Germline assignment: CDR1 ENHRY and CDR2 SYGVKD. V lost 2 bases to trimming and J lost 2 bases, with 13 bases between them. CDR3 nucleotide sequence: TGTGCCATCAGTGAGCCTTACGACAAAGCCTACGAGCAGTACTTC. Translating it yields CAISEPYDKAYEQYF.

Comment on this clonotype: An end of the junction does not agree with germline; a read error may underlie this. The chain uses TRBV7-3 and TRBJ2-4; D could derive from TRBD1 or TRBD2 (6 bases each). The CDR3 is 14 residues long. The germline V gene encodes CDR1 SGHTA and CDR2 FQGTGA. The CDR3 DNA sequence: TGTGCCAGCAGCTTAACGGGGGGCAAAATCATTCAGTACTTC. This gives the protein CASSLTGGKIIQYF.

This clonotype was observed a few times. CDR3 bases: TGTGCCAGCAGCCCAAGGACAGATCCGCGGGGAAGTGAAGCTTTCTTT. This gives the protein CASSPRTDPRGSEAFF. The chain uses TRBV7-8 and TRBJ1-1, with D maybe TRBD1 (6 bases). Germline loops: CDR1 SGHVS, CDR2 FQNEAQ. The CDR3 has 16 residues. Between the trimmed V and J ends, which lost 5 bases and 7 bases, there was a span of 23 bases.

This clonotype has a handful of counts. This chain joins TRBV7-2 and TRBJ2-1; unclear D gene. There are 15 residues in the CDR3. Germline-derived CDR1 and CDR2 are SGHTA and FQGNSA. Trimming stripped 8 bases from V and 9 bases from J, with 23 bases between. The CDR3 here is CASGSTPLTVGEQFF. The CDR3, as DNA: TGTGCCAGCGGCTCCACCCCATTAACGGTGGGTGAGCAGTTCTTC.

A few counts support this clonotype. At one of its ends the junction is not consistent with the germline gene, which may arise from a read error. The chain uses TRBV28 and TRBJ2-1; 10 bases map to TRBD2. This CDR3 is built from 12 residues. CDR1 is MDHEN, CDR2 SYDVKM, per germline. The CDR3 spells CASSSIGLAAPF. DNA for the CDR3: TGTGCCAGCAGTTCCATCGGACTAGCGGCACCATTC.

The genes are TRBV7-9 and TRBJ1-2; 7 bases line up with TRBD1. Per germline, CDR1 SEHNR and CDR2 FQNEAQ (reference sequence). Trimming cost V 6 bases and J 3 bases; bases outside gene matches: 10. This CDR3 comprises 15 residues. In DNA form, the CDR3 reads TGTGCCAGCAGACCTACAGGGGCCGGGGACTATGGCTACACCTTC. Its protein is CASRPTGAGDYGYTF.

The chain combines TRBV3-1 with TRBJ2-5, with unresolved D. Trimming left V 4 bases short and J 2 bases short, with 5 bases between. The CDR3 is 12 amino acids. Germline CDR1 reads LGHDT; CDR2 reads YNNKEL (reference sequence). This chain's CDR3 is CASSPQQETQYF. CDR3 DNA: TGTGCCAGCAGCCCTCAACAAGAGACCCAGTACTTC.

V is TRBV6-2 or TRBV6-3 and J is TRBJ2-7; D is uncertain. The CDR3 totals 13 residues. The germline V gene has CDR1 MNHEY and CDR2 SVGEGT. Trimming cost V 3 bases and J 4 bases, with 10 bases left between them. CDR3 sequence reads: CASSYISIYEQYF. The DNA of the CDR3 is TGTGCCAGCAGTTATATCTCCATTTACGAGCAGTACTTC.

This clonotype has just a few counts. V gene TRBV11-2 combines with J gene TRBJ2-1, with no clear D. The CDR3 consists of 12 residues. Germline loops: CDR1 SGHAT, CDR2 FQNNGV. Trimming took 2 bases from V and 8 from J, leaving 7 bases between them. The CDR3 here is CASSLQVDEQFF. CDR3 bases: TGTGCCAGCAGCTTACAGGTGGATGAGCAGTTCTTC.

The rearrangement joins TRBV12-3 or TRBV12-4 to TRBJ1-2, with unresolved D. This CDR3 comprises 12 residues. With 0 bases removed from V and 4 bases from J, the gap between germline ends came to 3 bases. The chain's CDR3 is CASSLAPYGYTF. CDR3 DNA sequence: TGTGCCAGCAGTTTAGCTCCCTATGGCTACACCTTC.

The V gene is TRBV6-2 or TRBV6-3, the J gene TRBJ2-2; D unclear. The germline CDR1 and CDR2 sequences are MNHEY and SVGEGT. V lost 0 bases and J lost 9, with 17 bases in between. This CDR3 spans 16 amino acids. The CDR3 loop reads CASSYSREAWEWELFF. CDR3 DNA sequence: TGTGCCAGCAGTTACTCGAGAGAGGCATGGGAATGGGAGCTGTTTTTT.

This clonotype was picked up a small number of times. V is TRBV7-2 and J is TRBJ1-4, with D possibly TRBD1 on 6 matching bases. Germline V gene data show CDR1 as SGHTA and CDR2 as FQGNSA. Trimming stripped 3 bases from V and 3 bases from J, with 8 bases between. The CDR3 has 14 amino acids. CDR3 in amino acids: CASSFSGANEKLFF. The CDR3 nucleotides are TGTGCCAGCAGCTTCTCAGGGGCTAATGAAAAACTGTTTTTT. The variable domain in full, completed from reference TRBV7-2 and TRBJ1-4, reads GAGVSQSPSNKVTEKGKDVELRCDPISGHTALYWYRQSLGQGLEFLIYFQGNSAPDKSGLPSDRFSAERTGGSVSTLTIQRTQQEDSAVYLCASSFSGANEKLFFGSGTQLSVL.

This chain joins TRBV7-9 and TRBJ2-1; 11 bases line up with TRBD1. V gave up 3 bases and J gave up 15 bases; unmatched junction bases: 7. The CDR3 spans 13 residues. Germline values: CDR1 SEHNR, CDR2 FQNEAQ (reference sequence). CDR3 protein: CASSFSGQGDLFF. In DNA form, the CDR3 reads TGTGCCAGCAGCTTCTCGGGACAGGGGGATCTGTTCTTC.

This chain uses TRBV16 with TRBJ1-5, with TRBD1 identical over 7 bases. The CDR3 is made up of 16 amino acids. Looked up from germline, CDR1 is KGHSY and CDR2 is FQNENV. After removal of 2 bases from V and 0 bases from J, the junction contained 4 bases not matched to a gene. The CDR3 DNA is TGTGCCAGCAGCCAAATGGGGACAGTTAGCAATCAGCCCCAGCATTTT. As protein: CASSQMGTVSNQPQHF.

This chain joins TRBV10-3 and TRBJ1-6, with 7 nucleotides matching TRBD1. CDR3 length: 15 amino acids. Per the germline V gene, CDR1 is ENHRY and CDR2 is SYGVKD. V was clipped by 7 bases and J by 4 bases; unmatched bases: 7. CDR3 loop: CAITRDSPYNSPLHF. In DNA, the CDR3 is TGTGCCATCACCAGGGACAGCCCATATAATTCACCCCTCCACTTT.

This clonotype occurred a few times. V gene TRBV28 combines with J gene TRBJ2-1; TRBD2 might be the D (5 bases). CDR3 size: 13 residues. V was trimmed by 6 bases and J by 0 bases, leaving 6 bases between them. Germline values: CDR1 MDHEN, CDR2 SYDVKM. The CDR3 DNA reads TGTGCCAGCAGGGGGAGCTCCTACAATGAGCAGTTCTTC. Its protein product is CASRGSSYNEQFF.

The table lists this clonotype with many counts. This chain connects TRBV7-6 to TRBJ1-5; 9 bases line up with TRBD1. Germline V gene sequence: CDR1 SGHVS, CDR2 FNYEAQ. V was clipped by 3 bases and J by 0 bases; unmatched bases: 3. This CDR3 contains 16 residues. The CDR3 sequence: CASSLGQGTSNQPQHF. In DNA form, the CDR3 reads TGTGCCAGCAGCTTGGGACAGGGTACTAGCAATCAGCCCCAGCATTTT.

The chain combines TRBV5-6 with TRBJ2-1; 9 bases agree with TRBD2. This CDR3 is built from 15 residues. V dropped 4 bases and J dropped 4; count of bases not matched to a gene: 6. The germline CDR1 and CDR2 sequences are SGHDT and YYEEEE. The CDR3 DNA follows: TGTGCCAGCAGCCCTAGCGGGATCTGGTACAATGAGCAGTTCTTC. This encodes CASSPSGIWYNEQFF.

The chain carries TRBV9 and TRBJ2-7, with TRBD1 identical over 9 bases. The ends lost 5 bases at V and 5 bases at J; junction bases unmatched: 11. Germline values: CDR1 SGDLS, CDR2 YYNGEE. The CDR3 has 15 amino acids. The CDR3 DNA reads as TGTGCCAGCAGTACCGCCGGGACAGGGACCCACGAGCAGTACTTC. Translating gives CASSTAGTGTHEQYF.

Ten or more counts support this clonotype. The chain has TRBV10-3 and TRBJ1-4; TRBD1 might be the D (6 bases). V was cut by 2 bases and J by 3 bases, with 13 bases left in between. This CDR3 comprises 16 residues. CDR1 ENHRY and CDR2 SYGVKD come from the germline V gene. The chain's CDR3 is CAISESPGAANEKLFF. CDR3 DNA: TGTGCCATCAGTGAGAGCCCAGGGGCAGCTAATGAAAAACTGTTTTTT.

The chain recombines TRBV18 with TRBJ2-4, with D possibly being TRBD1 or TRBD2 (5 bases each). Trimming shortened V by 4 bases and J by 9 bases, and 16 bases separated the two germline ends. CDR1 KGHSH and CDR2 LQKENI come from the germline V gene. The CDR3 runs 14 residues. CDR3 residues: CASSLSSLRGIQYF. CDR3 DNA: TGTGCCAGCTCACTGTCGTCTCTGAGGGGCATTCAGTACTTC.

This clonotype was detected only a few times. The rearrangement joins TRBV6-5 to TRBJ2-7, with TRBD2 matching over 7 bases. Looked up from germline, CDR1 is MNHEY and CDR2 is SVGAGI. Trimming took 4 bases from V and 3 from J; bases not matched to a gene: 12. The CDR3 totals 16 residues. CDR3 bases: TGTGCCAGCAGTTTAAACCCGGGACTAACGAGCTACGAGCAGTACTTC. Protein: CASSLNPGLTSYEQYF.